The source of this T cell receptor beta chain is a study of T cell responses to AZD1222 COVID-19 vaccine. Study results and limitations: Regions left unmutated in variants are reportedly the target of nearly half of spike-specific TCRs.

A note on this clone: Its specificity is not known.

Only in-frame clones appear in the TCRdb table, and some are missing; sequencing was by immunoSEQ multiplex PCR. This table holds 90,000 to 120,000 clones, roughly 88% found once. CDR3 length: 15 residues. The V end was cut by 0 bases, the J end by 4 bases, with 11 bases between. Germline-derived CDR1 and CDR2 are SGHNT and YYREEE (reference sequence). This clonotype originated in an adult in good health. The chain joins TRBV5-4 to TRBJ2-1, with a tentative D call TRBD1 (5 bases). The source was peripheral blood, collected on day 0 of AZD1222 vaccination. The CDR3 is CASSLGWGLYNEQFF. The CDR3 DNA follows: TGTGCCAGCAGCTTGGGTTGGGGCCTATACAATGAGCAGTTCTTC.